This TCR beta chain appears in the sequencing data of a study of patients and donors after allogeneic stem cell transplantation (dated by TCRdb to the early 2020s). Based on the germline V gene (reference sequence), the CDR1 and CDR2 sequences are WNHNN and SYGVQD. The CDR3 holds 13 amino acids from the cysteine to the phenylalanine. The CDR3 DNA has 39 bases and is translated from base 1. Trimming removed 4 bases from V and 8 bases from J; the gene matches leave 4 bases unexplained. Concerning this clonotype itself: Its target antigen remains unknown. No base quality values were provided; no much bigger clone lies one nucleotide off.

The protocol used for the library was RT-PCR. TCRdb shows the sequencer as NextSeq 550. TCRdb handled the public reads itself, with Q25 trimming in fastp and clone calling in MiXCR, and kept productive beta chains. Every CDR3 protein is listed once, alongside the most common genes and DNA of its rows. The sample records over 200,000 distinct CDR3 sequences, less than 50% of which are singletons. Of the sample, around a tenth is held by the ten largest clones. Sequencing input: blood, either unsorted or a sorted T cell fraction (not recorded which). Recombination linked TRBV10-1 to TRBJ2-2, and TRBD1 aligns with 7 junction nucleotides. The source is a human donor who was either an allogeneic HSCT recipient or a stem cell or donor lymphocyte infusion donor (not recorded which). It is not recorded whose cells these are; they may come from a transplant donor. The CDR3 sequence is CASSARGRGELFF. The sequence in DNA is TGCGCCAGCAGTGCGAGGGGGCGAGGGGAGCTGTTTTTT.